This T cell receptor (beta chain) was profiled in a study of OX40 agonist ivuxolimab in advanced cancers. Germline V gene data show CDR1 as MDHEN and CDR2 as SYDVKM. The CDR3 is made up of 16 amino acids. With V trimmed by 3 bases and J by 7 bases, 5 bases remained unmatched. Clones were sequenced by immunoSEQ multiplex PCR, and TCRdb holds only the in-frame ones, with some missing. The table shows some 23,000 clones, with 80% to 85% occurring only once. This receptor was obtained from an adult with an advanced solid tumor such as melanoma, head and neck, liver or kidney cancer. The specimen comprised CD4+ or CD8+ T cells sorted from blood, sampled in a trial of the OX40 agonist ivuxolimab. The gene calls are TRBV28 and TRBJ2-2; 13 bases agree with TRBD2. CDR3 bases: TGTGCCAGCAGTTTCGGACTAGCGGGAGATCACGGGGAGCTGTTTTTT. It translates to CASSFGLAGDHGELFF.